This T cell receptor beta chain was recorded in a study of cytomegalovirus exposure and HLA in healthy donors. Study-wide results and limits: As was reported, the classifier diagnosed cytomegalovirus status with high specificity and sensitivity. Most TCR sequences proved rare, with some public TCRs found in many donors.

The CDR3 is 15 amino acids. Trimming cost V 2 bases and J 0 bases, with 10 bases left between them. Germline V lookup: CDR1 MNHEY, CDR2 SMNVEV (reference sequence). Note on this clone: Its target is not known.

This table comes from immunoSEQ multiplex PCR, and its TCRdb copy is limited to in-frame clones, with some not included. The sample lists some 80,000 clones; roughly 95% were seen once. This chain connects TRBV27 to TRBJ1-2; D is undetermined. This clonotype originated in a man younger than 35 in good health and CMV-seropositive. The sequencing sample was made of PBMCs. The DNA of the CDR3 is TGTGCCAGCAGTTTAACTTTCCCGCCTAACTATGGCTACACCTTC. Protein sequence: CASSLTFPPNYGYTF.